Following are 24 T cell receptor beta chains from one sample sequenced in a study of molecular identifiers for immune sequencing clone quantification. TCRdb itself ran the PCR reads through MiXCR, one entry per CDR3 protein. The sample lists fewer than 25,000 distinct CDR3 sequences; roughly 18% were seen once. The sample taken for sequencing was naive CD8+ T cells from blood, with Jurkat cell RNA spiked in. The subset here: FACS-sorted CD8+CD4-CCR7+CD45RA+ naive T cells. The receptors originated from a human donor in good health. Some libraries in this study had Jurkat cell RNA spiked in.

The genes are TRBV5-1 and TRBJ2-7; 8 bases fit TRBD2. V gave up 4 bases and J gave up 2 bases; unmatched junction bases: 8. The germline V gene encodes CDR1 SGHRS and CDR2 YFSETQ. CDR3 size: 15 residues. The CDR3 sequence: CASSPTSDWPYEQYF. CDR3 DNA: TGCGCCAGCAGCCCGACTAGCGACTGGCCCTACGAGCAGTACTTC.

This clonotype has ten or more counts. The CDR3 DNA is TGTGCCAGCAGCCAAGGACAGGGGGCGCGAACTGAAGCTTTCTTT. As protein: CASSQGQGARTEAFF. The chain recombines TRBV7-9 with TRBJ1-1; 11 bases agree with TRBD1. Germline CDR1 SEHNR, CDR2 FQNEAQ (reference sequence). J gave up 5 bases and V 5 bases, and 7 bases lay outside the gene matches. The CDR3 loop spans 15 amino acids.

This clonotype was observed at least ten times. The rearrangement links TRBV27 to TRBJ1-4, with TRBD1 matching 8 bases. J lost 8 bases, V lost 3 bases, and 8 bases had no gene match. The germline V gene has CDR1 MNHEY and CDR2 SMNVEV (reference sequence). The CDR3 length is 15 residues. As DNA, the CDR3 is TGTGCCAGCAGTTTGATAGGACAGGGAAGGGAAAAACTGTTTTTT. It translates to CASSLIGQGREKLFF. Filled out from reference TRBV27 and TRBJ1-4, the complete variable domain reads EAQVTQNPRYLITVTGKKLTVTCSQNMNHEYMSWYRQDPGLGLRQIYYSMNVEVTDKGDVPEGYKVSRKEKRNFPLILESPSPNQTSLYFCASSLIGQGREKLFFGSGTQLSVL.

On this clonotype: This may be a read error, as it is one base from a much larger clone. J is TRBJ2-1 and V is TRBV11-2, with D tentatively TRBD2 (6 bases). The CDR3 is made up of 14 amino acids. Germline loops: CDR1 SGHAT, CDR2 FQNNGV. The CDR3 DNA follows: TGTGCCAGCGGCTTCTCGGTTTCGGGGGATGAGCAGTTCTTC. It yields the protein CASGFSVSGDEQFF.

This clonotype came up a few times. This may be a read error, as it is one base from a much larger clone. V is TRBV29-1 and J is TRBJ1-5, with D hard to call. Germline CDR1 reads SQVTM; CDR2 reads ANQGSEA. This CDR3 has 14 residues. The CDR3 is CGVELEGSNQPQHF. In DNA, the CDR3 is TGCGGCGTTGAATTAGAGGGCAGCAATCAGCCCCAGCATTTT. Combining the CDR3 with reference TRBV29-1 and TRBJ1-5 gives the whole variable domain SAVISQKPSRDICQRGTSLTIQCQVDSQVTMMFWYRQQPGQSLTLIATANQGSEATYESGFVIDKFPISRPNLTFSTLTVSNMSPEDSSIYLCGVELEGSNQPQHFGDGTRLSIL.

This clonotype appeared many times. The rearrangement uses TRBV6-5 and TRBJ1-2; D is uncertain. CDR1 is MNHEY, CDR2 SVGAGI, per germline. V shed 5 bases and J shed 7 bases, with 14 bases lying between them. The CDR3 runs to 13 residues. The CDR3 sequence is CASSLSGGGGYTF. The CDR3 DNA reads TGTGCCAGCAGTCTCTCGGGCGGCGGTGGCTACACCTTC.

There are many counts of this clonotype. The genes are TRBV9 and TRBJ2-1, with 8 bases lining up with TRBD1. This CDR3 comprises 16 residues. V dropped 0 bases and J dropped 6; count of bases not matched to a gene: 8. Germline CDR1 is SGDLS and CDR2 is YYNGEE. The CDR3: CASSVGGQELGNEQFF. Here the CDR3 DNA reads TGTGCCAGCAGCGTAGGGGGACAGGAACTCGGCAATGAGCAGTTCTTC.

With respect to this clonotype: This may be a read error: a much more frequent sequence differs by one nucleotide. The chain couples TRBV20-1 to TRBJ1-1, with TRBD1 matching 11 bases. The CDR3 is 14 amino acids. V shed 6 bases, J shed 4 bases, and the junction held 7 bases outside the gene matches. In germline, CDR1 is DFQATT, CDR2 SNEGSKA (reference sequence). The CDR3 DNA is TGCAGTGCCCGGGACAGGGGGATGAGCACTGAAGCTTTCTTT. It codes for CSARDRGMSTEAFF.

This clonotype was seen many times. This sequence joins TRBV11-2 and TRBJ2-5; D remains unclear. The CDR3 runs to 13 residues. The V end was cut by 1 base, the J end by 2 bases, with 5 bases between. Germline V CDR1 and CDR2: SGHAT, FQNNGV. The CDR3 region has the DNA TGTGCCAGCAGCTTAGGAGGACAAGAGACCCAGTACTTC. Translated, it gives CASSLGGQETQYF.

This clonotype was observed many times. The rearrangement uses TRBV19 and TRBJ2-7; 8 nucleotides agree with TRBD2. Trimming removed 5 bases from V and 2 bases from J; junction bases left unmatched: 8. The CDR3 loop spans 15 amino acids. CDR1 is LNHDA and CDR2 is SQIVND in the germline V gene (reference sequence). The CDR3 DNA follows: TGTGCCAGTAGTCCCGGACTAGCTTATACCTACGAGCAGTACTTC. Amino acid sequence: CASSPGLAYTYEQYF.

This clonotype was detected ten times or more. The chain has TRBV12-3 or TRBV12-4 and TRBJ1-3; the D is unclear. V was trimmed by 5 bases and J by 0 bases, leaving 5 bases between them. CDR3 length: 13 amino acids. The CDR3 spells CASSKSSGNTIYF. The CDR3 DNA follows: TGTGCCAGCAGTAAGAGCTCTGGAAACACCATATATTTT.

Concerning this clonotype: The junction shows a germline mismatch at one end, possibly a read error. V usage is TRBV7-2 and J usage is TRBJ2-5; D possibly corresponds to TRBD1 (6 bases). CDR3 length: 14 amino acids. The germline gives CDR1 SGHTA, CDR2 FQGNSA. CDR3 coding DNA: TGTGCCAGCAGCTCGGGACAATACCAAGGGACCCAGTACTTC. Its protein product is CASSSGQYQGTQYF.

Of note for this clonotype: Possible read error: a much larger clone is one base away. The chain employs TRBV2 and TRBJ2-3, with 8 bases that match TRBD1. Germline V gene lookup returns CDR1 SNHLY and CDR2 FYNNEI. CDR3 length: 15 residues. CDR3 in DNA: TGTGTCAGCAGAGATCCGGGACAGGGCACAGATACGCAGTATTTT. It specifies CVSRDPGQGTDTQYF.

Note on this clonotype: A read error may be the cause here, since a much bigger clone is one base away. This chain links TRBV4-3 with TRBJ2-7; D possibly corresponds to TRBD2 (5 bases). V lost 3 bases and J 2 bases, leaving 14 bases between the germline ends. From germline, CDR1 is LGHNA and CDR2 YSLEER. This CDR3 has 15 residues. In DNA, the CDR3 is TGCGCCAGCAGCCAGCTTCTCGGACTCCCCTACGAGCAGTACTTC. Residues: CASSQLLGLPYEQYF.

This clonotype was picked up many times. This chain connects TRBV6-1 to TRBJ1-1; no reliable D call. The germline V and J ends were trimmed by 0 bases and 7 bases, with 15 bases remaining between them. The CDR3 loop spans 15 amino acids. Looked up from germline, CDR1 is MNHNS and CDR2 is SASEGT. CDR3 coding DNA: TGTGCCAGCAGTGAAGCCTACAAGCGCCCGATTGAAGCTTTCTTT. Translating gives CASSEAYKRPIEAFF.

This clonotype was detected many times. The rearrangement joins TRBV3-1 to TRBJ2-5, with 12 bases that match TRBD2. Germline V gives CDR1 LGHDT, CDR2 YNNKEL (reference sequence). The CDR3 runs 17 residues. Losses at the gene ends were 0 bases for V and 5 bases for J; bases not matched to a gene: 7. CDR3 sequence: CASSQDWPSGGVETQYF. Here the CDR3 DNA reads TGTGCCAGCAGCCAAGACTGGCCTAGCGGGGGGGTGGAGACCCAGTACTTC.

This clonotype was seen many times. This chain uses TRBV4-2 with TRBJ2-3; D gene ambiguous. Trimming removed 2 bases at V and 6 bases at J, with 12 bases between. Germline lookup yields CDR1 LGHNA and CDR2 YNFKEQ. This CDR3 region has 14 residues. CDR3 DNA: TGTGCCAGCAGCCAATCTGGCTTCGATGATACGCAGTATTTT. Its protein product is CASSQSGFDDTQYF.

Sample share makes this clonotype medium-sized (0.01 to 0.1%). This chain joins TRBV7-8 and TRBJ2-2; D gene unclear. The CDR3 sequence is 13 residues long. V was cut by 3 bases and J by 4 bases, with 6 bases left in between. Germline V gene sequence: CDR1 SGHVS, CDR2 FQNEAQ. The CDR3 here is CASSLGGTGELFF. The DNA of the CDR3 is TGTGCCAGCAGCTTGGGCGGCACCGGGGAGCTGTTTTTT.

A note on this clonotype: An end of the junction does not agree with germline; a read error may underlie this. The chain links TRBV7-2 to TRBJ2-5; 8 nucleotides line up with TRBD2. The V gene's germline CDR1 is SGHTA and CDR2 FQGNSA. This CDR3 spans 19 amino acids. CDR3 amino acids: CVSSLDPLAGGGIEKTQYF. CDR3 coding DNA: TGTGTCAGCAGCTTAGACCCCCTAGCCGGGGGGGGTATCGAAAAGACCCAGTACTTC.

This clonotype showed up many times. This sequence joins TRBV2 and TRBJ2-5; 8 bases agree with TRBD1. This CDR3 contains 18 residues. The J segment lost 1 base and the V segment lost 3 bases, leaving 13 bases of the junction unmatched. Germline assignment: CDR1 SNHLY and CDR2 FYNNEI. This CDR3 is CASSDNPGATGAQETQYF. The CDR3 bases are TGTGCCAGCAGTGATAACCCGGGCGCGACAGGGGCCCAAGAGACCCAGTACTTC.

The sample holds many counts of this clonotype. This chain links TRBV28 with TRBJ1-1; TRBD1 might be the D (6 bases). Germline V lookup: CDR1 MDHEN, CDR2 SYDVKM. Trimming left V 5 bases short and J 6 bases short, with 16 bases between. This CDR3 is built from 14 residues. The chain's CDR3 is CASSPTVGGPEAFF. CDR3 DNA sequence: TGTGCCAGCAGTCCCACCGTTGGGGGCCCTGAAGCTTTCTTT.

This clonotype was seen repeatedly, ten times or more. The CDR3, as DNA: TGTGCCAGCAGCTTTGGACAGGGGCACTCCTACGAGCAGTACTTC. It is translated as CASSFGQGHSYEQYF. The chain joins TRBV5-4 to TRBJ2-7; 9 positions agree with TRBD1. The CDR3 has 15 amino acids. In germline, CDR1 is SGHNT, CDR2 YYREEE (reference sequence). Trimming removed 2 bases from V and 0 bases from J; junction bases left unmatched: 3. The entire variable domain, with the rest obtained from reference TRBV5-4 and TRBJ2-7, is as follows: ETGVTQSPTHLIKTRGQQVTLRCSSQSGHNTVSWYQQALGQGPQFIFQYYREEENGRGNFPPRFSGLQFPNYSSELNVNALELDDSALYLCASSFGQGHSYEQYFGPGTRLTVT.

This rearrangement joins TRBV6-1 to TRBJ2-7, with D unresolved. V was clipped by 0 bases and J by 7 bases, with 22 bases between them. The CDR3 runs to 17 residues. Germline CDR1 MNHNS, CDR2 SASEGT. This CDR3 is CASSEADTVGFFLEQYF. CDR3 sequence (DNA): TGTGCCAGCAGTGAAGCAGATACGGTGGGGTTTTTTTTGGAGCAGTACTTC.

The chain couples TRBV7-9 to TRBJ2-7, with a tentative D call TRBD1 (6 bases). Germline CDR1 and CDR2: SEHNR and FQNEAQ (reference sequence). The V end was cut by 5 bases, the J end by 5 bases, with 19 bases between. This CDR3 is 15 amino acids long. The CDR3 is CASSTRDMTIHEQYF. CDR3 sequence (DNA): TGTGCCAGCAGCACCCGGGACATGACAATCCACGAGCAGTACTTC.